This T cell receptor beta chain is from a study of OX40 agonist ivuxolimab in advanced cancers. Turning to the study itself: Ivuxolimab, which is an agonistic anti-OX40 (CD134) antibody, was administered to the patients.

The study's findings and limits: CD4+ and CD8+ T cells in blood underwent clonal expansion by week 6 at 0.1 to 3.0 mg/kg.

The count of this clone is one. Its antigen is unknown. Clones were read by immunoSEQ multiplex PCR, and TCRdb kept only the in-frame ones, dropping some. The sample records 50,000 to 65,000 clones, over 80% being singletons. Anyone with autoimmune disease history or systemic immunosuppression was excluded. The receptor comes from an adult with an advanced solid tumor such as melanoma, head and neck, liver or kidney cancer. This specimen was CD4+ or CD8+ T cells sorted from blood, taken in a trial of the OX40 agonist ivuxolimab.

For the CDR3, the DNA is TGTGCCAGCAGCTTTGCCCCTAGCGGGAGCCCATTTGGGGAGCAGTACTTC. This encodes CASSFAPSGSPFGEQYF. The chain uses TRBV7-8 and TRBJ2-7, with TRBD2 identical over 10 bases. Germline CDR1 is SGHVS and CDR2 is FQNEAQ. V was pared by 3 bases and J by 7 bases, with 15 bases of the junction left unmatched. This CDR3 has 17 residues. The whole variable domain, filled in from reference TRBV7-8 and TRBJ2-7, reads GAGVSQSPRYKVAKRGQDVALRCDPISGHVSLFWYQQALGQGPEFLTYFQNEAQLDKSGLPSDRFFAERPEGSVSTLKIQRTQQEDSAVYLCASSFAPSGSPFGEQYFGPGTRLTVT.